This T cell receptor beta chain was sequenced for a study of T cell responses to AZD1222 COVID-19 vaccine. The CDR3 has 12 residues. The V and J ends lost 6 bases and 6 bases respectively, with 8 bases between them. Germline CDR1 is SNHLY and CDR2 is FYNNEI. The method was immunoSEQ multiplex PCR; TCRdb's version includes in-frame clones alone and lacks a portion of them. The sample records about 150,000 clones, approximately 85% being singletons. Broader study findings: The number of AZD1222 recipients seropositive at baseline was only five to seven.

Turning to this clone: The antigen remains unidentified.

V gene TRBV2 combines with J gene TRBJ1-4, with D possibly being TRBD1 (5 bases). The material was peripheral blood, obtained 28 days after the second dose of the MenACWY control vaccine. The TCR comes from an adult who received the MenACWY meningococcal vaccine as a control. The CDR3 is CASRGEDEKLFF. As DNA, the CDR3 is TGTGCCAGCAGAGGGGAAGATGAAAAACTGTTTTTT.